Listed below are T cell receptor beta chains from one sample, sequenced in a study of cytomegalovirus exposure and HLA in healthy donors. The data were produced by immunoSEQ multiplex PCR, yet TCRdb's version contains in-frame clones alone and is incomplete. The table includes 150,000 to 200,000 clones, roughly nine tenths detected once. Sequencing used PBMCs. The receptor source for this set is a woman under 30 in good health and CMV-seropositive. Each CDR3 is given without its conserved first and last residue.

cdr3_aa: ASSRTHSGNTIY; v_call: TRBV18; cdr3_length: 12; j_call: TRBJ1-3
cdr3_aa: ASSLQGGKNKNIQY; v_call: TRBV4-1; cdr3_length: 14; j_call: TRBJ2-4
cdr3_aa: ASNGGVYTDTQY; v_call: TRBV6-1; cdr3_length: 12; j_call: TRBJ2-3
cdr3_aa: ASSLGGVEQY; v_call: TRBV11-2; cdr3_length: 10; j_call: TRBJ2-7
cdr3_aa: ASSFPSGSYNEQF; v_call: TRBV18; cdr3_length: 13; j_call: TRBJ2-1
cdr3_aa: AWASLQETQY; v_call: TRBV30; cdr3_length: 10; j_call: TRBJ2-5
cdr3_aa: ASSLNRDSYEQY; v_call: TRBV7-3; cdr3_length: 12; j_call: TRBJ2-7
cdr3_aa: ASSLVVAGNTGELF; v_call: TRBV5-8; cdr3_length: 14; j_call: TRBJ2-2
cdr3_aa: ASSQGQRDNQPQH; v_call: TRBV9; cdr3_length: 13; j_call: TRBJ1-5
cdr3_aa: ASSFSGGVDTQY; v_call: TRBV2; cdr3_length: 12; j_call: TRBJ2-3
cdr3_aa: ASSVSLAGGLNEQF; v_call: TRBV10-1; cdr3_length: 14; j_call: TRBJ2-1
cdr3_aa: ASSLEGTSAYEQY; v_call: TRBV5-1; cdr3_length: 13; j_call: TRBJ2-7
cdr3_aa: ASSLSPGEQY; v_call: TRBV7-2; cdr3_length: 10; j_call: TRBJ2-7
cdr3_aa: ASSVVREDYNEQF; v_call: TRBV9; cdr3_length: 13; j_call: TRBJ2-1
cdr3_aa: ASSSGGVSSSYEQY; v_call: TRBV28; cdr3_length: 14; j_call: TRBJ2-7
cdr3_aa: ASSPDGYTEAF; v_call: TRBV7-8; cdr3_length: 11; j_call: TRBJ1-1
cdr3_aa: ASSQEKGGGSSLEQF; v_call: TRBV14; cdr3_length: 15; j_call: TRBJ2-1
cdr3_aa: SVDAGGQSYEQY; v_call: TRBV29-1; cdr3_length: 12; j_call: TRBJ2-7
cdr3_aa: ASSRGGGATYSNQPQH; v_call: TRBV4-1; cdr3_length: 16; j_call: TRBJ1-5
cdr3_aa: ASSQEGGLAGPDTQY; v_call: TRBV4-3; cdr3_length: 15; j_call: TRBJ2-3
cdr3_aa: ASSLQRTLQNEQF; v_call: TRBV6-6; cdr3_length: 13; j_call: TRBJ2-1
cdr3_aa: ASSLIPGEQF; v_call: TRBV5-1; cdr3_length: 10; j_call: TRBJ2-1
cdr3_aa: ASTPGTSANYEQY; v_call: TRBV7-9; cdr3_length: 13; j_call: TRBJ2-7
cdr3_aa: ASSSRRRGLGNTIY; v_call: TRBV6-5; cdr3_length: 14; j_call: TRBJ1-3
cdr3_aa: ASSWDRGLEGYT; v_call: TRBV5-4; cdr3_length: 12; j_call: TRBJ1-2
cdr3_aa: ASSKGRVFNEQY; v_call: TRBV9; cdr3_length: 12; j_call: TRBJ2-7
cdr3_aa: ASSLGTGQNNEQF; v_call: TRBV5-4; cdr3_length: 13; j_call: TRBJ2-1
cdr3_aa: ASSPWQVSGNTIY; v_call: TRBV18; cdr3_length: 13; j_call: TRBJ1-3
cdr3_aa: ASSLLERAFSNYEQF; v_call: TRBV7-8; cdr3_length: 15; j_call: TRBJ2-1
cdr3_aa: ASSYGSGNSYNEQF; v_call: TRBV6-5; cdr3_length: 14; j_call: TRBJ2-1
cdr3_aa: ASRKRESTDTQY; v_call: TRBV7-2; cdr3_length: 12; j_call: TRBJ2-3
cdr3_aa: ASSFSGSRYEQY; v_call: TRBV5-4; cdr3_length: 12; j_call: TRBJ2-7
cdr3_aa: ASSEQGTYGYT; v_call: TRBV19; cdr3_length: 11; j_call: TRBJ1-2
cdr3_aa: ASSFGTSGTADTQY; v_call: TRBV5-1; cdr3_length: 14; j_call: TRBJ2-3
cdr3_aa: ASGVGLAVNTQY; v_call: TRBV27; cdr3_length: 12; j_call: TRBJ2-3
cdr3_aa: ASSQTWSSYEQY; v_call: TRBV4-1; cdr3_length: 12; j_call: TRBJ2-7
cdr3_aa: ASSAPGLGEETQY; v_call: TRBV28; cdr3_length: 13; j_call: TRBJ2-5
cdr3_aa: ASSLQGAGPGELF; v_call: TRBV6-6; cdr3_length: 13; j_call: TRBJ2-2
cdr3_aa: ASSLPSGNEQF; v_call: TRBV5-1; cdr3_length: 11; j_call: TRBJ2-1
cdr3_aa: AWSDKVGGNTIY; v_call: TRBV30; cdr3_length: 12; j_call: TRBJ1-3
cdr3_aa: ASSASNYGYT; v_call: TRBV19; cdr3_length: 10; j_call: TRBJ1-2
cdr3_aa: ASSVSASGKGYEQY; v_call: TRBV5-1; cdr3_length: 14; j_call: TRBJ2-7
cdr3_aa: ASSLRRGETQY; v_call: TRBV14; cdr3_length: 11; j_call: TRBJ2-5
cdr3_aa: ASSRLGTSNEQY; v_call: TRBV14; cdr3_length: 12; j_call: TRBJ2-7
cdr3_aa: ASSQLAYDEQY; v_call: TRBV5-1; cdr3_length: 11; j_call: TRBJ2-7
cdr3_aa: ASSFQAHREIGGYT; v_call: TRBV5-1; cdr3_length: 14; j_call: TRBJ1-2
cdr3_aa: ASSLKGWANQPQH; v_call: TRBV7-8; cdr3_length: 13; j_call: TRBJ1-5
cdr3_aa: ASSFGRATDTQY; v_call: TRBV11-3; cdr3_length: 12; j_call: TRBJ2-3
cdr3_aa: SELTGGWETQY; v_call: TRBV29-1; cdr3_length: 11; j_call: TRBJ2-5
cdr3_aa: ATSRRLYEQF; v_call: TRBV15; cdr3_length: 10; j_call: TRBJ2-1
cdr3_aa: ASNPTSGRTTYNEQF; v_call: TRBV30; cdr3_length: 15; j_call: TRBJ2-1
cdr3_aa: ASSPSGRGTGELF; v_call: TRBV6-6; cdr3_length: 13; j_call: TRBJ2-2
cdr3_aa: ASNSGTTNEKLF; v_call: TRBV5-1; cdr3_length: 12; j_call: TRBJ1-4
cdr3_aa: ASSARQVFSYEQY; v_call: TRBV7-9; cdr3_length: 13; j_call: TRBJ2-7
cdr3_aa: ASRFDRSEAF; v_call: TRBV6-1; cdr3_length: 10; j_call: TRBJ1-1